This T cell receptor beta chain is drawn from a study of graft-versus-host responses after intestinal transplantation. Study summary: Multivisceral, liver-intestinal, or isolated intestinal transplants were received by the recipients. Tacrolimus and steroids were given for around three years to all recipients after anti-thymocyte globulin induction.

The method was immunoSEQ multiplex PCR; TCRdb's version includes in-frame clones alone and lacks a portion of them. This table has around 97,000 clones, roughly 91% appearing once. This CDR3 region has 10 residues. Trimming removed 6 bases from V and 6 bases from J, with 5 bases in between. Per the germline V gene, CDR1 is LNHDA and CDR2 is SQIVND (reference sequence). Notes on this clone: Its cognate antigen is unknown.

The source was unstimulated CD4+ T cells sorted from spleen or lymph node cells, collected before transplant. The chain couples TRBV19 to TRBJ1-2; D gene unclear. This sequence originates from a human donor who was the organ donor for an intestinal transplant. CDR3 bases: TGTGCCAGTAGCGGGAATGGCTACACCTTC. It is translated as CASSGNGYTF.